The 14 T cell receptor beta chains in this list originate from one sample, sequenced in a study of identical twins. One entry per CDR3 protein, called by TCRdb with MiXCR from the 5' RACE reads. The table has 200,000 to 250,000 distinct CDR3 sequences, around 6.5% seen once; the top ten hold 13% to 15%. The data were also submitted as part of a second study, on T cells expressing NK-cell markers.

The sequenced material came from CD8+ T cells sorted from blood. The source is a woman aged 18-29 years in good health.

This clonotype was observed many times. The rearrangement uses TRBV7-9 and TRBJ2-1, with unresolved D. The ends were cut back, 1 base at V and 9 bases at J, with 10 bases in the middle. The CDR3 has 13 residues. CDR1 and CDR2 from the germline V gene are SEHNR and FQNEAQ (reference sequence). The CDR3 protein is CASSLVLHGEQFF. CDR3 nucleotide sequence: TGTGCCAGCAGCTTAGTTCTCCACGGTGAGCAGTTCTTC.

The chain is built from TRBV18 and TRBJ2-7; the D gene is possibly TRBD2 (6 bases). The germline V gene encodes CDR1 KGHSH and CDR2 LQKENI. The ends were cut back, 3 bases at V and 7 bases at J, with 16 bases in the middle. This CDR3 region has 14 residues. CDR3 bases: TGTGCCAGCTCACCGAGGGCCTCCGGGAGAGAGCAGTACTTC. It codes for CASSPRASGREQYF.

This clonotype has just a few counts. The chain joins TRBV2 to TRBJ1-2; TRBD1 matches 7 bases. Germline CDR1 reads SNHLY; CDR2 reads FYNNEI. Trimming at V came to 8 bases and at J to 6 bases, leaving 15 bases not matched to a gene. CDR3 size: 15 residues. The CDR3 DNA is TGTGCCAGCCCCCAATCAGGGGGTCGTCAAAATGGCTACACCTTC. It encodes CASPQSGGRQNGYTF.

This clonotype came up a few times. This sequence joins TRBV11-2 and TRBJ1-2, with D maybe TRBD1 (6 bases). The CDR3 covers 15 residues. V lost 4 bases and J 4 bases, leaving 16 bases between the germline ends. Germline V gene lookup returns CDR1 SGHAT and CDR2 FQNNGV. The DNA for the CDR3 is TGTGCCAGCAGCTGGGGGACACCCCCCGGCTATGGCTACACCTTC. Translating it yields CASSWGTPPGYGYTF. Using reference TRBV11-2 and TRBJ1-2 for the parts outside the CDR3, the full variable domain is EAGVAQSPRYKIIEKRQSVAFWCNPISGHATLYWYQQILGQGPKLLIQFQNNGVVDDSQLPKDRFSAERLKGVDSTLKIQPAKLEDSAVYLCASSWGTPPGYGYTFGSGTRLTVV.

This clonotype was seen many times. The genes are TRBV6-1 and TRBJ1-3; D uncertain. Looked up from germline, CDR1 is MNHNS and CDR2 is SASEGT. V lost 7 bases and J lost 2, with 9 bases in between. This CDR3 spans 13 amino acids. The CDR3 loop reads CASTRGTGNTIYF. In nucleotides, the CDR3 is TGTGCCAGCACCCGGGGAACTGGAAACACCATATATTTT.

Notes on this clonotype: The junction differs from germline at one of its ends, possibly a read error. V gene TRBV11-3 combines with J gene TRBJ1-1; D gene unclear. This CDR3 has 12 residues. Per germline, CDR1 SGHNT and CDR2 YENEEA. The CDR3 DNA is TGTACCAGCAGCTTAGTGGGCACTGAAGCTTTCTTT. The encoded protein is CTSSLVGTEAFF.

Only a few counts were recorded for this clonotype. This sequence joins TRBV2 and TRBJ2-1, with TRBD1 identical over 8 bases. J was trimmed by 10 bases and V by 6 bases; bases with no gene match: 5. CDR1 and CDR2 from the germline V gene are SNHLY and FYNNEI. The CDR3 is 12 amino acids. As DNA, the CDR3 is TGTGCCAGCAGGGGCACAGGGGGAGAGCAGTTCTTC. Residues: CASRGTGGEQFF. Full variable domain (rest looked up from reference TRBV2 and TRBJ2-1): EPEVTQTPSHQVTQMGQEVILRCVPISNHLYFYWYRQILGQKVEFLVSFYNNEISEKSEIFDDQFSVERPDGSNFTLKIRSTKLEDSAMYFCASRGTGGEQFFGPGTRLTVL.

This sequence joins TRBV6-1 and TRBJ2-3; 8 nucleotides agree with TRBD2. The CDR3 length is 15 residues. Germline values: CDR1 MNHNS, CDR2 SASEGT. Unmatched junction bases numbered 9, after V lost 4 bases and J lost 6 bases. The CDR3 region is CASSASGSGEDTQYF. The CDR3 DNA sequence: TGTGCCAGCAGTGCCAGCGGGAGCGGGGAGGATACGCAGTATTTT.

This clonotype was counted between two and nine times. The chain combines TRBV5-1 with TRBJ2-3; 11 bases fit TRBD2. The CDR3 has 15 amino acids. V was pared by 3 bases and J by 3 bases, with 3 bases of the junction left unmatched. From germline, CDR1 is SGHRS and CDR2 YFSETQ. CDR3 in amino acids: CASSWGTSGTDTQYF. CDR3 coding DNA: TGCGCCAGCAGCTGGGGGACTAGCGGTACAGATACGCAGTATTTT.

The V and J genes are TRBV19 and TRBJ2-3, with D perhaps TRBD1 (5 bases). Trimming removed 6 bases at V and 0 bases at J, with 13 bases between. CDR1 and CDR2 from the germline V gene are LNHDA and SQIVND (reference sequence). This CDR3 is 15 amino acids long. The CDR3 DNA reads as TGTGCCAGTAGGGCGGACACAGCTAGCACAGATACGCAGTATTTT. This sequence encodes CASRADTASTDTQYF. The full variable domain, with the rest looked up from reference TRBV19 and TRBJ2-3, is DGGITQSPKYLFRKEGQNVTLSCEQNLNHDAMYWYRQDPGQGLRLIYYSQIVNDFQKGDIAEGYSVSREKKESFPLTVTSAQKNPTAFYLCASRADTASTDTQYFGPGTRLTVL.

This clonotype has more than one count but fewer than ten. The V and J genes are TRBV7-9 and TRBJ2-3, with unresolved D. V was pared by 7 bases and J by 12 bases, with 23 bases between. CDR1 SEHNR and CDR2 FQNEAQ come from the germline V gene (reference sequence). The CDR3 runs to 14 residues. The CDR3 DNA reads TGTGCCAGCACCAATTCTTGGGCCTTCTTGGGACAGTATTTT. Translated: CASTNSWAFLGQYF.

The CDR3: CASSHGTANTEAFF. The CDR3 DNA reads as TGTGCCAGCAGTCACGGGACTGCGAACACTGAAGCTTTCTTT. V gene TRBV27 combines with J gene TRBJ1-1; weak D call: TRBD1 (5 bases). From germline, CDR1 is MNHEY and CDR2 SMNVEV (reference sequence). The CDR3 is made up of 14 amino acids. Deletions cut 5 bases from V and 1 base from J, with 11 bases between.

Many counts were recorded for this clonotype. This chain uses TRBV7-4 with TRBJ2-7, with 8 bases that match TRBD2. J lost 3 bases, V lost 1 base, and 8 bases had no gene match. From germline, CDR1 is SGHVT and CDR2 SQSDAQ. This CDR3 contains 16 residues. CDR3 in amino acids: CASSLVGLAVIYEQYF. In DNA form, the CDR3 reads TGTGCCAGCAGCTTAGTTGGACTAGCCGTAATCTACGAGCAGTACTTC.

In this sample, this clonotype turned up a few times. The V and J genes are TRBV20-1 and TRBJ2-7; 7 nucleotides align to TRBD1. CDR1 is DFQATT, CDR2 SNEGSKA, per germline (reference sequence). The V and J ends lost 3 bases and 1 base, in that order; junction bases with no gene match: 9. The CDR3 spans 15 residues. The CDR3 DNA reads TGCAGTGCTAGGAGGGGGCATCCCGTTTCCTACGAGCAGTACTTC. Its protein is CSARRGHPVSYEQYF.